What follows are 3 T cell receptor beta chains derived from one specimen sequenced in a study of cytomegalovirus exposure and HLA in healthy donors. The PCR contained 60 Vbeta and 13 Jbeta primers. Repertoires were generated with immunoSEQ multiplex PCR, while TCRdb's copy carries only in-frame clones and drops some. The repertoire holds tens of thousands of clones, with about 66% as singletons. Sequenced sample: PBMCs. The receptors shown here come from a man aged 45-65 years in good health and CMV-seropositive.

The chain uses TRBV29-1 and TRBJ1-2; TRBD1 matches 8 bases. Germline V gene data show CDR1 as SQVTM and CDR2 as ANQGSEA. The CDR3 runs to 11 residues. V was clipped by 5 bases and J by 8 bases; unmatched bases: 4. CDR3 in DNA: TGCAGCGTTCAGACAGGGGTCGGCTACACCTTC. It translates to CSVQTGVGYTF.

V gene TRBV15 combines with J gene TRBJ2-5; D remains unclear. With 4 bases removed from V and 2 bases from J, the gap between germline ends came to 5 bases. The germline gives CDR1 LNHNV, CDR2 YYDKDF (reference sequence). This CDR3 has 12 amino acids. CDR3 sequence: CATSKHQETQYF. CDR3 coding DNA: TGTGCCACCAGCAAACATCAAGAGACCCAGTACTTC.

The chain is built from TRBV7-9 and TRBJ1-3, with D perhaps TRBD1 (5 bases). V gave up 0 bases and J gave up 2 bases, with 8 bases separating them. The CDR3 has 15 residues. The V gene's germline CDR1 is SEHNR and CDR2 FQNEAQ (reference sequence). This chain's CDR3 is CASSLAPGAGNTIYF. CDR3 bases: TGTGCCAGCAGCTTAGCCCCGGGGGCTGGAAACACCATATATTTT. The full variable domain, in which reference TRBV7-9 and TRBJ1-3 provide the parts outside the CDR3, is DTGVSQNPRHKITKRGQNVTFRCDPISEHNRLYWYRQTLGQGPEFLTYFQNEAQLEKSRLLSDRFSAERPKGSFSTLEIQRTEQGDSAMYLCASSLAPGAGNTIYFGEGSWLTVV.